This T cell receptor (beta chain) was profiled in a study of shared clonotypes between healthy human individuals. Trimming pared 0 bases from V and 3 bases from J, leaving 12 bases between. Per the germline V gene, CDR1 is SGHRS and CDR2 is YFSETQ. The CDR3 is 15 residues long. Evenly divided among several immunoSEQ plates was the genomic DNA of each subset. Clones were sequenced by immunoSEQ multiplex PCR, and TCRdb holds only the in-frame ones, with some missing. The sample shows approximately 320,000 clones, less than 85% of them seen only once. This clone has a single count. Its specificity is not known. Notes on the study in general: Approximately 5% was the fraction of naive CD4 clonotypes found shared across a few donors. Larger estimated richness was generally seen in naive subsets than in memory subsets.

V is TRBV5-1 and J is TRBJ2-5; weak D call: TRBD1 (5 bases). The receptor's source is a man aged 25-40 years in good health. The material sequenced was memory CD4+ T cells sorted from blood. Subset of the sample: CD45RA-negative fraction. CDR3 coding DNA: TGCGCCAGCAGCTTGGGTACAGGATACGAAGAGACCCAGTACTTC. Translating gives CASSLGTGYEETQYF.